The source of this T cell receptor beta chain is a study of post-analysis software for immune sequencing data. Findings and limits, study-wide: Among four or five TRBV segments more frequent in patients than controls were TRBV5-6, TRBV5-1 and TRBV20-1. Strong co-clustering by F measure was seen for same-batch samples.

The CDR3 extends over 14 amino acids. V was clipped by 1 base and J by 4 bases, with 11 bases between them. CDR1 DFQATT and CDR2 SNEGSKA come from the germline V gene (reference sequence). Unique molecular identifiers were carried by the TCR beta cDNA libraries. TCRdb redid the calling of the PCR reads with MiXCR, one entry per CDR3 protein. The sample contains about 380,000 distinct CDR3 sequences, about a third of which appear only once. Turning to this clonotype: No antigen is known for it.

Sequencing was done on a sample of blood. The genes are TRBV20-1 and TRBJ2-1; D tentatively fits TRBD1 or TRBD2 (5 bases each). The receptor was isolated from a girl under 18 with multiple sclerosis. CDR3 loop: CSARGWGGYNEQFF. CDR3 nucleotides: TGCAGTGCTAGAGGGTGGGGCGGGTACAATGAGCAGTTCTTC.